What follows are 30 T cell receptor beta chains derived from one specimen sequenced in a study of cytomegalovirus exposure and HLA in healthy donors. The PCR ran on 60 Vbeta and 13 Jbeta primers. Clones were sequenced by immunoSEQ multiplex PCR, and TCRdb holds only the in-frame ones, with some missing. The table has around 130,000 clones, just under 80% seen once. The sequenced material came from PBMCs. The source is a man aged 25-45 years in good health and CMV-seronegative.

The chain has TRBV12-5 and TRBJ2-3, with a tentative D call TRBD2 (5 bases). The germline CDR1 and CDR2 sequences are LGHNT and FRNRAP. This CDR3 has 15 residues. V was pared by 1 base and J by 1 base, with 9 bases between. The CDR3 is CASGLGERRTDTQYF. CDR3 in DNA: TGTGCTAGTGGTTTGGGGGAGCGGCGCACAGATACGCAGTATTTT. The complete variable domain, with remaining parts taken from reference TRBV12-5 and TRBJ2-3, reads DARVTQTPRHKVTEMGQEVTMRCQPILGHNTVFWYRQTMMQGLELLAYFRNRAPLDDSGMPKDRFSAEMPDATLATLKIQPSEPRDSAVYFCASGLGERRTDTQYFGPGTRLTVL.

The chain uses TRBV10-2 and TRBJ1-2, with 7 bases aligning to TRBD1. The CDR3 loop spans 14 amino acids. From germline, CDR1 is WSHSY and CDR2 SAAADI. Trimming removed 0 bases from V and 4 bases from J; junction bases left unmatched: 2. CDR3 region: CASSESSGGYGYTF. The CDR3 bases are TGCGCCAGCAGTGAGTCTTCAGGGGGCTATGGCTACACCTTC.

V is TRBV27 and J is TRBJ2-1, with 10 bases that match TRBD1. Germline V gene sequence: CDR1 MNHEY, CDR2 SMNVEV (reference sequence). The CDR3 loop spans 14 amino acids. With V trimmed by 4 bases and J by 9 bases, 6 bases remained unmatched. In DNA form, the CDR3 reads TGTGCCAGCAGTTACTATAGACAGGGGGCTGAGCAGTTCTTC. Translating gives CASSYYRQGAEQFF.

The chain recombines TRBV6-5 with TRBJ1-1; TRBD1 matches at 7 bases. This CDR3 spans 15 amino acids. The germline V gene encodes CDR1 MNHEY and CDR2 SVGAGI. Trimming took 6 bases from V and 5 from J; bases not matched to a gene: 12. The CDR3 nucleotides read TGTGCCAGCAGCCCCGACAGGGTCCGGCCTACTGAAGCTTTCTTT. Its protein product is CASSPDRVRPTEAFF.

The V gene is TRBV7-2, the J gene TRBJ2-7, with D maybe TRBD1 (6 bases). The CDR3 contains 14 residues. V lost 2 bases and J lost 3, with 11 bases in between. Germline V gene lookup returns CDR1 SGHTA and CDR2 FQGNSA. CDR3 sequence reads: CASSLSGAGYEQYF. DNA of the CDR3: TGTGCCAGCAGCTTATCAGGGGCAGGCTACGAGCAGTACTTC.

This chain uses TRBV2 with TRBJ2-5, with D possibly TRBD2 on 6 matching bases. This CDR3 is built from 10 residues. The V gene's germline CDR1 is SNHLY and CDR2 FYNNEI. In nucleotides, the CDR3 is TGTGGGGGGGTTCATGGGACCCAGTACTTC. Translated, it gives CGGVHGTQYF.

V and J are TRBV27 and TRBJ2-7; TRBD1 matches at 11 bases. V gave up 8 bases and J gave up 2 bases; unmatched junction bases: 14. The CDR3 spans 17 residues. From germline, CDR1 is MNHEY and CDR2 SMNVEV (reference sequence). The CDR3 reads CASAILTGTGGTYEQYF. CDR3 bases: TGTGCCAGCGCCATACTGACCGGGACAGGGGGGACCTACGAGCAGTACTTC.

J is TRBJ2-1 and V is TRBV7-9; TRBD1 agrees at 7 bases. Germline loops: CDR1 SEHNR, CDR2 FQNEAQ (reference sequence). The CDR3 has 18 amino acids. Trimming removed 5 bases from V and 6 bases from J; junction bases left unmatched: 19. CDR3 region: CASSPGRHTGDGGNEQFF. The CDR3, as DNA: TGTGCCAGCAGCCCAGGCAGGCATACAGGGGATGGGGGCAATGAGCAGTTCTTC.

The rearrangement joins TRBV4-3 to TRBJ2-2; no reliable D call. The CDR3 consists of 14 residues. Germline values: CDR1 LGHNA, CDR2 YSLEER. Trimming removed 0 bases from V and 4 bases from J, with 6 bases in between. The CDR3 DNA follows: TGCGCCAGCAGCCAAGATTCTCTCACCGGGGAGCTGTTTTTT. The encoded protein is CASSQDSLTGELFF.

Notes on this clone: A junction boundary mismatches the germline segment, possibly from a read error. The chain recombines TRBV5-4 with TRBJ1-2, with D unclear. The CDR3 covers 16 residues. CDR1 is SGHNT, CDR2 YYREEE, per germline (reference sequence). The CDR3 reads CASGLSGQASDYGYTF. DNA of the CDR3: TGTGCCAGCGGCTTGTCAGGCCAGGCGTCCGACTATGGCTACACCTTC. Full variable domain (rest looked up from reference TRBV5-4 and TRBJ1-2): ETGVTQSPTHLIKTRGQQVTLRCSSQSGHNTVSWYQQALGQGPQFIFQYYREEENGRGNFPPRFSGLQFPNYSSELNVNALELDDSALYLCASGLSGQASDYGYTFGSGTRLTVV.

The J gene is TRBJ2-3, the V gene TRBV5-1; TRBD2 aligns across 9 bases. In germline, CDR1 is SGHRS, CDR2 YFSETQ. With 0 bases clipped from V and 2 bases from J, the junction kept 7 bases outside the gene matches. The CDR3 runs 17 residues. The CDR3, as DNA: TGCGCCAGCAGCTTGGGGGTCGCGGGAGGGTTCACAGATACGCAGTATTTT. Translated, it gives CASSLGVAGGFTDTQYF.

This clone was detected a few times. DNA of the CDR3: TGTGCCATCAGTGCCGGGGGACAGGGCGGTGATGGCTACACCTTC. This encodes CAISAGGQGGDGYTF. The rearrangement uses TRBV10-3 and TRBJ1-2; 9 bases line up with TRBD1. V trimming: 4 bases; J trimming: 6 bases; junction bases outside the gene matches: 9. This CDR3 region has 15 residues. Germline CDR1 ENHRY, CDR2 SYGVKD.

J is TRBJ2-2 and V is TRBV5-1; 9 positions agree with TRBD1. Germline V CDR1 and CDR2: SGHRS, YFSETQ. The V segment lost 0 bases and the J segment 1 base; nucleotides outside the gene matches: 4. This CDR3 is built from 17 residues. CDR3 coding DNA: TGCGCCAGCAGCTTGGGGGGACAGGGACAGAACACCGGGGAGCTGTTTTTT. It yields the protein CASSLGGQGQNTGELFF.

The chain carries TRBV5-1 and TRBJ2-1; TRBD2 aligns across 13 bases. With 2 bases clipped from V and 1 base from J, the junction kept 3 bases outside the gene matches. This CDR3 contains 17 residues. From germline, CDR1 is SGHRS and CDR2 YFSETQ. CDR3 loop: CASSFGTSGTSYNEQFF. As DNA, the CDR3 is TGCGCCAGCAGCTTTGGGACTAGCGGGACTTCCTACAATGAGCAGTTCTTC.

The chain couples TRBV28 to TRBJ1-2; D is undetermined. V gave up 7 bases and J gave up 2 bases, with 11 bases separating them. CDR3 length equals 13 residues. Germline values: CDR1 MDHEN, CDR2 SYDVKM. For the CDR3, the DNA is TGTGCCAGCACCGAAACTTTAAACTATGGCTACACCTTC. It translates to CASTETLNYGYTF.

This clone was observed once. The rearrangement links TRBV28 to TRBJ1-1; the D gene is possibly TRBD1 (5 bases). This CDR3 spans 14 amino acids. V was trimmed by 3 bases and J by 10 bases, leaving 18 bases between them. The germline V gene has CDR1 MDHEN and CDR2 SYDVKM. CDR3 in amino acids: CASSLEGGVGGAFF. CDR3 coding DNA: TGTGCCAGCAGTTTGGAGGGAGGTGTGGGGGGAGCTTTCTTT.

V is TRBV6-4 and J is TRBJ1-4; TRBD1 is a possible D gene (5 bases). The germline V and J ends were trimmed by 7 bases and 5 bases, with 14 bases remaining between them. The CDR3 has 14 residues. Germline CDR1 reads MRHNA; CDR2 reads SNTAGT. The CDR3 DNA reads as TGTGCCAGCATTGCACGGGACTCAAATGAAAAACTGTTTTTT. Amino acid sequence: CASIARDSNEKLFF.

The chain carries TRBV7-3 and TRBJ2-2, with a weak D call TRBD1 (6 bases). V was trimmed by 1 base and J by 7 bases, leaving 13 bases between them. Germline-derived CDR1 and CDR2 are SGHTA and FQGTGA. The CDR3 is 15 residues long. CDR3 sequence reads: CASSLSGQTFGELFF. In DNA form, the CDR3 reads TGTGCCAGCAGCTTAAGTGGACAGACGTTCGGGGAGCTGTTTTTT.

This sequence joins TRBV2 and TRBJ2-5, with D possibly being TRBD2 (6 bases). The CDR3 is made up of 15 amino acids. Germline CDR1 SNHLY, CDR2 FYNNEI. Trimming pared 3 bases from V and 1 base from J, leaving 12 bases between. CDR3 nucleotide sequence: TGTGCCAGCAGTGATGAGTTAGCGGCCCAAGAGACCCAGTACTTC. This encodes CASSDELAAQETQYF.

This chain connects TRBV6-5 to TRBJ1-2, with 10 positions matching TRBD1. This CDR3 region has 14 residues. Looked up from germline, CDR1 is MNHEY and CDR2 is SVGAGI. V shed 6 bases and J 6 bases; nucleotides not matched to a gene: 7. The CDR3 DNA reads TGTGCCAGCAGGACCGGGACAGGGGCCGATGGCTACACCTTC. Translation gives CASRTGTGADGYTF.

This chain links TRBV4-3 with TRBJ1-2; 7 bases are shared with TRBD1. The CDR3 spans 19 residues. J lost 0 bases, V lost 0 bases, and 13 bases had no gene match. CDR1 is LGHNA, CDR2 YSLEER, per germline. The DNA of the CDR3 is TGCGCCAGCAGCCAAGAATGGGGACAGAGCTACGGAGCTAACTATGGCTACACCTTC. Its translation: CASSQEWGQSYGANYGYTF.

The V gene is TRBV7-9, the J gene TRBJ2-5, with TRBD1 matching over 10 bases. The V gene's germline CDR1 is SEHNR and CDR2 FQNEAQ (reference sequence). V lost 5 bases, J lost 5 bases, and 5 bases stayed unmatched. The CDR3 consists of 14 residues. This CDR3 reads CASSRGTGDETQYF. CDR3 sequence (DNA): TGTGCCAGCAGCCGAGGGACAGGGGACGAGACCCAGTACTTC. Together with reference TRBV7-9 and TRBJ2-5, the CDR3 gives the full variable domain: DTGVSQNPRHKITKRGQNVTFRCDPISEHNRLYWYRQTLGQGPEFLTYFQNEAQLEKSRLLSDRFSAERPKGSFSTLEIQRTEQGDSAMYLCASSRGTGDETQYFGPGTRLLVL.

This clone was observed a few times. The rearrangement links TRBV6-6 to TRBJ1-1; possible D gene TRBD1, 6 bases. Trimming cost V 0 bases and J 3 bases, with 8 bases left between them. The CDR3 covers 14 residues. Germline CDR1 is MNHNY and CDR2 is SVGAGI (reference sequence). CDR3: CASSYSGGDTEAFF. CDR3 nucleotides: TGTGCCAGCAGTTACTCAGGGGGGGACACTGAAGCTTTCTTT.

The chain has TRBV7-5 and TRBJ2-1; TRBD2, the table's D call, lacks a check against the DNA. TRBV7-5 counts as a pseudogene. CDR3 length: 13 amino acids. CDR3 sequence: CARSSDSLNEQFF. CDR3 sequence (DNA): TGTGCCAGAAGCTCCGACTCTCTCAATGAGCAGTTCTTC.

This clone occurred a few times. The chain uses TRBV6-6 and TRBJ1-1, with D possibly being TRBD1 (6 bases). The length of the CDR3 is 14 residues. V gave up 6 bases and J gave up 6 bases, with 17 bases separating them. Germline V lookup: CDR1 MNHNY, CDR2 SVGAGI (reference sequence). The CDR3 bases are TGTGCCAGCAGAACGCGCCAGGGGCCCTCTGAAGCTTTCTTT. Protein product: CASRTRQGPSEAFF.

CDR3 amino acids: CSVAAGPNEQFF. The CDR3 nucleotides read TGCAGCGTTGCGGCAGGGCCCAATGAGCAGTTCTTC. This chain uses TRBV29-1 with TRBJ2-1, with D possibly TRBD1 on 5 matching bases. V was pared by 4 bases and J by 6 bases, with 10 bases between. Germline V gene data show CDR1 as SQVTM and CDR2 as ANQGSEA. CDR3 length: 12 amino acids.

V is TRBV19 and J is TRBJ2-3; 7 bases agree with TRBD1. The J segment lost 8 bases and the V segment lost 4 bases, leaving 9 bases of the junction unmatched. Germline CDR1 reads LNHDA; CDR2 reads SQIVND (reference sequence). The CDR3 totals 14 residues. For the CDR3, the DNA is TGTGCCAGTAGTACCGCTTATCAGGGGGTTACGCAGTATTTT. This sequence encodes CASSTAYQGVTQYF.

The chain carries TRBV5-1 and TRBJ2-5, with 7 nucleotides matching TRBD1. The V gene's germline CDR1 is SGHRS and CDR2 YFSETQ. Germline trimming cut 4 bases from V and 2 bases from J; bases unmatched to any gene: 5. The CDR3 totals 14 residues. In DNA form, the CDR3 reads TGCGCCAGCAGCCCGGACAGGAGGCAAGAGACCCAGTACTTC. It yields the protein CASSPDRRQETQYF.

The CDR3 DNA reads as TGTGCCAGCAGTCCACAGGCGTTGGCCTACGAGCAGTACTTC. This codes for CASSPQALAYEQYF. V and J are TRBV27 and TRBJ2-7, with D maybe TRBD1 (5 bases). The CDR3 spans 14 residues. In germline, CDR1 is MNHEY, CDR2 SMNVEV (reference sequence). V was shortened by 5 bases and J by 2 bases, with 13 bases between the two germline ends.

This clone was recorded only once. The chain links TRBV9 to TRBJ1-2, with D possibly TRBD1 on 5 matching bases. Trimming took 4 bases from V and 0 from J, leaving 13 bases between them. Per germline, CDR1 SGDLS and CDR2 YYNGEE. The CDR3 spans 15 residues. CDR3 coding DNA: TGTGCCAGCAGCCTACAGGTCGGCCCTAACTATGGCTACACCTTC. Residues: CASSLQVGPNYGYTF.